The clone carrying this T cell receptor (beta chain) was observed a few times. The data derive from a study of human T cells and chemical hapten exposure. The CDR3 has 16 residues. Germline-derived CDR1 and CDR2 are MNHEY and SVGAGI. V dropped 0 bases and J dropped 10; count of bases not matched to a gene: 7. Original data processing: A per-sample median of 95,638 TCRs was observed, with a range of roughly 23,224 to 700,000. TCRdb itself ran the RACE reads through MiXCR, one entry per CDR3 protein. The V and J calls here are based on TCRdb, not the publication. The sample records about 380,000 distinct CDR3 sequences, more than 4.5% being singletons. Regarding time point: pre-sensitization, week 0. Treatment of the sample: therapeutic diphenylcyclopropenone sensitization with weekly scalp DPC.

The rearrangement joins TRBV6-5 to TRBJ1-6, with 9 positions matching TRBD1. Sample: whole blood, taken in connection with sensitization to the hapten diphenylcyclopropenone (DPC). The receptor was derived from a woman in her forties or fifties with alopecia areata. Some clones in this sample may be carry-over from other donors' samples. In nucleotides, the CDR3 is TGTGCCAGCAGTTACTCAAGAGGACAGGGGAACTCACCCCTCCACTTT. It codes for CASSYSRGQGNSPLHF.